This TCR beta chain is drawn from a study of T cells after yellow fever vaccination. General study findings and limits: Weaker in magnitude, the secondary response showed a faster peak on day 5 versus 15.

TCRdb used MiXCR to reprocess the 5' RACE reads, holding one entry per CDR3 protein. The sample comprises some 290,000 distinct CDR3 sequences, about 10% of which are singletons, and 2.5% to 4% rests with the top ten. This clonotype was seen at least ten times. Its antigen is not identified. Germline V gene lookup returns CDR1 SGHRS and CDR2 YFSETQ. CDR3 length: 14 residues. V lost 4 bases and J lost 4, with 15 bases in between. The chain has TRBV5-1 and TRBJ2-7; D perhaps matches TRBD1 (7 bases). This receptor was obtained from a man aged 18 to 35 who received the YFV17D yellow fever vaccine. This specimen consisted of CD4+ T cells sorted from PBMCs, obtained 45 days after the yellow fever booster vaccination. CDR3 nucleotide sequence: TGCGCCAGCAGCGGGACAGCGGGCAAATACGAGCAGTACTTC. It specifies CASSGTAGKYEQYF. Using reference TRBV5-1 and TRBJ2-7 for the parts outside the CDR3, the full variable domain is KAGVTQTPRYLIKTRGQQVTLSCSPISGHRSVSWYQQTPGQGLQFLFEYFSETQRNKGNFPGRFSGRQFSNSRSEMNVSTLELGDSALYLCASSGTAGKYEQYFGPGTRLTVT.